The 18 T cell receptor beta chains below were found in one sample sequenced in a study of healthy donors' naive CD4 and CD8 T cells. A linear amplification protocol produced the TCR libraries from 450 to 500 ng of total RNA. TCRdb analysed the reads with MiXCR anew, one entry per CDR3 protein. The data contain some 190,000 distinct CDR3 sequences, about four fifths of them singletons. The sequencing sample was made of naive CD4+ and CD8+ T cells sorted from blood, pooled from several donors. The receptors shown here come from a pool of human donors in good health; the sample pools cells from several healthy donors.

The chain uses TRBV29-1 and TRBJ2-1, with TRBD2 identical over 8 bases. CDR3 length: 12 residues. Germline lookup yields CDR1 SQVTM and CDR2 ANQGSEA. Losses at the gene ends were 7 bases for V and 9 bases for J; bases not matched to a gene: 8. In nucleotides, the CDR3 is TGCAGCGATTCACGGGAGGGCCCTGAGCAGTTCTTC. It encodes CSDSREGPEQFF.

V usage is TRBV27 and J usage is TRBJ2-4, with D unresolved. V shed 6 bases and J shed 11 bases, with 14 bases lying between them. CDR3 length: 12 amino acids. The germline V gene encodes CDR1 MNHEY and CDR2 SMNVEV (reference sequence). The CDR3 sequence: CASRHGSDVQYF. The CDR3, as DNA: TGTGCCAGCAGGCATGGGTCCGACGTTCAGTACTTC.

This clonotype was seen a single time. The chain carries TRBV29-1 and TRBJ1-1; D is unclear. CDR3 length: 10 amino acids. Germline CDR1 is SQVTM and CDR2 is ANQGSEA. Trimming cost V 4 bases and J 5 bases, with 5 bases left between them. The CDR3 spells CSVVETEAFF. The CDR3 DNA reads as TGCAGCGTTGTCGAGACTGAAGCTTTCTTT.

The chain uses TRBV20-1 and TRBJ2-7; D is possibly TRBD1 (5 bases). The CDR3 covers 11 residues. Between the trimmed V and J ends, which lost 6 bases and 3 bases, there was a span of 9 bases. Germline V gene data show CDR1 as DFQATT and CDR2 as SNEGSKA (reference sequence). The CDR3 DNA reads as TGCAGTGCCATACAGGACTACGAGCAGTACTTC. This translates into CSAIQDYEQYF.

This clonotype occurred a few times. This chain joins TRBV29-1 and TRBJ1-1, with D possibly TRBD1 on 6 matching bases. The germline V gene has CDR1 SQVTM and CDR2 ANQGSEA. Trimming stripped 4 bases from V and 0 bases from J, with 9 bases between. The CDR3 spans 13 residues. CDR3: CSVVRDMNTEAFF. The CDR3 bases are TGCAGCGTTGTAAGGGACATGAACACTGAAGCTTTCTTT.

The V gene is TRBV30, the J gene TRBJ2-2; maybe TRBD2 (5 bases). Looked up from germline, CDR1 is GTSNPN and CDR2 is SVGIG (reference sequence). V gave up 5 bases and J gave up 0 bases, with 13 bases separating them. CDR3 size: 15 residues. CDR3 DNA: TGTGCCTGGGCAAGGGAGACTTCGAACACCGGGGAGCTGTTTTTT. Its protein is CAWARETSNTGELFF.

The chain combines TRBV6-5 with TRBJ2-7, with a possible D match to TRBD1 (6 bases). Germline loops: CDR1 MNHEY, CDR2 SVGAGI. This CDR3 contains 16 residues. V was pared by 0 bases and J by 3 bases, with 15 bases between. The CDR3 nucleotides are TGTGCCAGCAGTTACTCGACAGGCCACGCTTTCTACGAGCAGTACTTC. Its translation: CASSYSTGHAFYEQYF.

The table lists this clonotype with a few counts. This rearrangement joins TRBV12-3 or TRBV12-4 to TRBJ1-3; D is unresolved. This CDR3 is 10 amino acids long. V shed 7 bases and J shed 5 bases, with 3 bases lying between them. The CDR3 reads CASKRNTIYF. In DNA form, the CDR3 reads TGTGCCAGCAAACGAAACACCATATATTTT.

The chain joins TRBV6-6 to TRBJ2-5; 7 bases are a match to TRBD2. J was trimmed by 10 bases and V by 0 bases; bases with no gene match: 8. This CDR3 region has 14 residues. The germline V gene has CDR1 MNHNY and CDR2 SVGAGI (reference sequence). The CDR3 DNA is TGTGCCAGCAGTTACTCGGGGTCTAGCGGTATCCAGTACTTC. Translating it yields CASSYSGSSGIQYF.

The chain carries TRBV29-1 and TRBJ1-1; perhaps TRBD1 as D (5 bases). Germline V lookup: CDR1 SQVTM, CDR2 ANQGSEA. Between the trimmed V and J ends, which lost 6 bases and 8 bases, there was a span of 16 bases. The CDR3 is 12 amino acids. The CDR3 DNA reads as TGCAGCGTCGACCAGGGTGGAGGGGAAGCTTTCTTT. Protein sequence: CSVDQGGGEAFF.

V usage is TRBV28 and J usage is TRBJ2-1; possibly TRBD2 for D (5 bases). Looked up from germline, CDR1 is MDHEN and CDR2 is SYDVKM. V was trimmed by 5 bases and J by 0 bases, leaving 14 bases between them. The CDR3 consists of 16 residues. The CDR3 reads CASSIGGFSSYNEQFF. Written as DNA, the CDR3 is TGTGCCAGCAGTATCGGAGGATTTTCCTCCTACAATGAGCAGTTCTTC.

This clonotype has only one observation. The V gene is TRBV29-1, the J gene TRBJ2-5; D remains unclear. The length of the CDR3 is 14 residues. Germline-derived CDR1 and CDR2 are SQVTM and ANQGSEA. V shed 4 bases and J shed 2 bases, with 14 bases lying between them. The DNA of the CDR3 is TGCAGCGTTGGTCGAAGATTAAGTCAAGAGACCCAGTACTTC. Its translation: CSVGRRLSQETQYF.

The chain carries TRBV19 and TRBJ1-5; TRBD1 matches at 9 bases. The CDR3 loop spans 15 amino acids. Looked up from germline, CDR1 is LNHDA and CDR2 is SQIVND (reference sequence). V trimming: 3 bases; J trimming: 4 bases; junction bases outside the gene matches: 4. DNA of the CDR3: TGTGCCAGTAGTATCTACAGGGGGCCGAATCAGCCCCAGCATTTT. Protein sequence: CASSIYRGPNQPQHF.

V usage is TRBV29-1 and J usage is TRBJ2-3, with D possibly TRBD1 on 5 matching bases. Germline loops: CDR1 SQVTM, CDR2 ANQGSEA. The CDR3 runs to 15 residues. V lost 1 base, J lost 3 bases, and 14 bases lay in between. The CDR3 protein is CSVEGARVGTDTQYF. CDR3 in DNA: TGCAGCGTTGAAGGGGCCAGGGTTGGGACAGATACGCAGTATTTT.

The V gene is TRBV6-5, the J gene TRBJ2-7, with unresolved D. Per the germline V gene, CDR1 is MNHEY and CDR2 is SVGAGI. Trimming left V 0 bases short and J 6 bases short, with 15 bases between. This CDR3 has 15 residues. The CDR3 reads CASSYSISYTTEQYF. DNA for the CDR3: TGTGCCAGCAGTTACTCGATATCCTATACGACCGAGCAGTACTTC.

As regards this clonotype: Compared with germline, one end of the junction differs, possibly owing to a read error. This chain connects TRBV5-1 to TRBJ2-6, with D possibly called TRBD1 or TRBD2 (5 bases each). CDR1 is SGHRS and CDR2 is YFSETQ in the germline V gene. The CDR3 sequence is 18 residues long. In nucleotides, the CDR3 is TGTGCCAGCAGCCCTTCCGGGGCCGTACACTCTGGGGCCAACGTCCTGACTTTC. This gives the protein CASSPSGAVHSGANVLTF.

The gene calls are TRBV29-1 and TRBJ1-5, with D unclear. Per germline, CDR1 SQVTM and CDR2 ANQGSEA. This CDR3 is built from 14 residues. Trimming pared 0 bases from V and 6 bases from J, leaving 12 bases between. The CDR3 spells CSVEERGFGQPQHF. The CDR3 DNA reads as TGCAGCGTTGAAGAGCGAGGGTTCGGTCAGCCCCAGCATTTT.

The chain joins TRBV18 to TRBJ2-5, with D perhaps assigned TRBD1 or TRBD2 (5 bases each). Trimming removed 0 bases from V and 8 bases from J, with 13 bases in between. CDR3 size: 14 residues. The germline gives CDR1 KGHSH, CDR2 LQKENI. The DNA of the CDR3 is TGTGCCAGCTCACCACCGTGGGACCTAGTAACCCAGTACTTC. Its translation: CASSPPWDLVTQYF.